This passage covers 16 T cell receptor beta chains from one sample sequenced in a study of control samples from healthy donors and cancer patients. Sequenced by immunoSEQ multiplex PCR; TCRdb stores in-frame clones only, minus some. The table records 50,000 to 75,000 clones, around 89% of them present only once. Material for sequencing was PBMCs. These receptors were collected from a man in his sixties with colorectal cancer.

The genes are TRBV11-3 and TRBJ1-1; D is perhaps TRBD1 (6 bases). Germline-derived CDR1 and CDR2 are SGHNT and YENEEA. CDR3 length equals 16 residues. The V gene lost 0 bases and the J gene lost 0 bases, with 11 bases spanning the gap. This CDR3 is CASSLEQGSMNTEAFF. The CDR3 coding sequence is TGTGCCAGCAGCTTAGAACAGGGTTCGATGAACACTGAAGCTTTCTTT.

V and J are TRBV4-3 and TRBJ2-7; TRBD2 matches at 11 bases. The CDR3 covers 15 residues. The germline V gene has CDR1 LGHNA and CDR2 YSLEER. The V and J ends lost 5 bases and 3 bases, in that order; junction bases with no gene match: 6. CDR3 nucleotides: TGCGCCAGCAGCTTACTACTAGCGGGGGACTACGAGCAGTACTTC. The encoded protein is CASSLLLAGDYEQYF.

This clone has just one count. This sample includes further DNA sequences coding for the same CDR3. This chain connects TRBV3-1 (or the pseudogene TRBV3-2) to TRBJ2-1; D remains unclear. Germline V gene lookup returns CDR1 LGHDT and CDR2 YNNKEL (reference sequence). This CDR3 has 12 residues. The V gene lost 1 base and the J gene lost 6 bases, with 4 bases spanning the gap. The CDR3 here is CASSQVSNEQFF. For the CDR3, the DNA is TGTGCCAGCAGCCAAGTGTCCAATGAGCAGTTCTTC.

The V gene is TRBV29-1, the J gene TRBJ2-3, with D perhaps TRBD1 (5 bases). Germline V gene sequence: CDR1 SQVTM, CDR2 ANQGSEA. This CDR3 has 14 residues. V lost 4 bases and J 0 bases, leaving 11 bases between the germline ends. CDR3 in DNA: TGCAGCGTTGGCCAGGGTCCTAGCACAGATACGCAGTATTTT. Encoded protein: CSVGQGPSTDTQYF.

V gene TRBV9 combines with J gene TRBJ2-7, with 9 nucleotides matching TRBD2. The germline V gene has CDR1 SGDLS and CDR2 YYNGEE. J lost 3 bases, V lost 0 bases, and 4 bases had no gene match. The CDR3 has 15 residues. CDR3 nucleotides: TGTGCCAGCAGCGTAGCAGCGGGGGGACTCTACGAGCAGTACTTC. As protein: CASSVAAGGLYEQYF. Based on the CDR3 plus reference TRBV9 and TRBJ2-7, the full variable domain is DSGVTQTPKHLITATGQRVTLRCSPRSGDLSVYWYQQSLDQGLQFLIQYYNGEERAKGNILERFSAQQFPDLHSELNLSSLELGDSALYFCASSVAAGGLYEQYFGPGTRLTVT.

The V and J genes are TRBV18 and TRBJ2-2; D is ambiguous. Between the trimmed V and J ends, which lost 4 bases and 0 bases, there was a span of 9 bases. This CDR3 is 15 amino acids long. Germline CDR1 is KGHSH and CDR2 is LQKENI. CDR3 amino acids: CASSQMSPNTGELFF. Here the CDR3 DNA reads TGTGCCAGCTCACAGATGTCCCCGAACACCGGGGAGCTGTTTTTT.

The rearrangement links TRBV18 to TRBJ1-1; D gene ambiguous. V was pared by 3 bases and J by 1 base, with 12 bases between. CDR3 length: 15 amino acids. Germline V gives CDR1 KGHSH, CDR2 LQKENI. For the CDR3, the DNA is TGTGCCAGCTCACCCCCGAGTTCACCGAACACTGAAGCTTTCTTT. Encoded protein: CASSPPSSPNTEAFF.

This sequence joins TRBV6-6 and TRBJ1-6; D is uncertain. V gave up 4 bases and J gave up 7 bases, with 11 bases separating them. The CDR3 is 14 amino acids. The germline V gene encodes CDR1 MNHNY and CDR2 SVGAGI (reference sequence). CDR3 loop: CASSSLQANSPLHF. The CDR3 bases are TGTGCCAGCAGTTCCCTCCAGGCCAATTCACCCCTCCACTTT.

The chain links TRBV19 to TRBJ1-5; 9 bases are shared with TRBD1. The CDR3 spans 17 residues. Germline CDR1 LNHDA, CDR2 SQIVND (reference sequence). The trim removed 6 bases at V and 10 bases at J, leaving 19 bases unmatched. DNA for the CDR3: TGTGCCAGTAGCCTCTCAGGGGGGCGGGACAGGGCATTCCCCCAGCATTTT. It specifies CASSLSGGRDRAFPQHF. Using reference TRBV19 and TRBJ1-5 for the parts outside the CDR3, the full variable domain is DGGITQSPKYLFRKEGQNVTLSCEQNLNHDAMYWYRQDPGQGLRLIYYSQIVNDFQKGDIAEGYSVSREKKESFPLTVTSAQKNPTAFYLCASSLSGGRDRAFPQHFGDGTRLSIL.

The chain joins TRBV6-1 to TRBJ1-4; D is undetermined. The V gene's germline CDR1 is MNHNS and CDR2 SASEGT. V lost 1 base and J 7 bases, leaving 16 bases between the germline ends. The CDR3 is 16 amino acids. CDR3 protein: CASSEEGRAMGEKLFF. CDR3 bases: TGTGCCAGCAGTGAAGAGGGCCGGGCTATGGGTGAAAAACTGTTTTTT.

CDR3 protein: CASTRRDSNYGYTF. The CDR3, as DNA: TGTGCCAGCACGCGTCGGGACAGTAACTATGGCTACACCTTC. The rearrangement joins TRBV2 to TRBJ1-2; 7 bases are shared with TRBD1. Germline V gives CDR1 SNHLY, CDR2 FYNNEI. The CDR3 is 14 residues long. With 7 bases clipped from V and 1 base from J, the junction kept 6 bases outside the gene matches.

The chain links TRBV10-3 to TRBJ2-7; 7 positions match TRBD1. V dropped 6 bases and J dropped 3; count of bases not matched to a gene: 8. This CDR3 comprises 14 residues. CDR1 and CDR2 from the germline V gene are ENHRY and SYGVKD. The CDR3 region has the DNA TGTGCCATCAGCCCCCGGGACAGACTCTACGAGCAGTACTTC. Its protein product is CAISPRDRLYEQYF.

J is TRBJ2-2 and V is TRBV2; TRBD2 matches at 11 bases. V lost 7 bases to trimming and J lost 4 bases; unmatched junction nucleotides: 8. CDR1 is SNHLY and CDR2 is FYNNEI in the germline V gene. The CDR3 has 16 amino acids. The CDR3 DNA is TGTGCCAGCAACCCTTATGGGACTAGCGGCACCGGGGAGCTGTTTTTT. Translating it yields CASNPYGTSGTGELFF.

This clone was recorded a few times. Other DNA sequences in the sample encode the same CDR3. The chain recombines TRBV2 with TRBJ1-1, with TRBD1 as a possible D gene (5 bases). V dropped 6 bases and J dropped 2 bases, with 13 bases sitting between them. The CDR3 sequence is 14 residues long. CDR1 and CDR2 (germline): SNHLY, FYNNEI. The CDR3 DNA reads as TGTGCCAGCAGCCGGGGAAGGGGAAACACTGAAGCTTTCTTT. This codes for CASSRGRGNTEAFF.

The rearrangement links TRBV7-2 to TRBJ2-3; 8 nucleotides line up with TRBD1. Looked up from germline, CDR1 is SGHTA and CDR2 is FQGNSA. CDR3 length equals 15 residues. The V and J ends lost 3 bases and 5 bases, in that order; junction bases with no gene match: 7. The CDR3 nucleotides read TGTGCCAGCAGCTTCCGAACAGGGGGTGGAGATACGCAGTATTTT. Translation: CASSFRTGGGDTQYF.

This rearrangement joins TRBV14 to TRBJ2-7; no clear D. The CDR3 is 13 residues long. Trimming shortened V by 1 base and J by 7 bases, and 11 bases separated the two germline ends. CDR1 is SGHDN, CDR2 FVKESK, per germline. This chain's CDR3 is CASSQGILGEQYF. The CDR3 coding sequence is TGTGCCAGCAGCCAAGGGATCCTAGGGGAGCAGTACTTC. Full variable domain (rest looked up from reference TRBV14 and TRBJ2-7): EAGVTQFPSHSVIEKGQTVTLRCDPISGHDNLYWYRRVMGKEIKFLLHFVKESKQDESGMPNNRFLAERTGGTYSTLKVQPAELEDSGVYFCASSQGILGEQYFGPGTRLTVT.